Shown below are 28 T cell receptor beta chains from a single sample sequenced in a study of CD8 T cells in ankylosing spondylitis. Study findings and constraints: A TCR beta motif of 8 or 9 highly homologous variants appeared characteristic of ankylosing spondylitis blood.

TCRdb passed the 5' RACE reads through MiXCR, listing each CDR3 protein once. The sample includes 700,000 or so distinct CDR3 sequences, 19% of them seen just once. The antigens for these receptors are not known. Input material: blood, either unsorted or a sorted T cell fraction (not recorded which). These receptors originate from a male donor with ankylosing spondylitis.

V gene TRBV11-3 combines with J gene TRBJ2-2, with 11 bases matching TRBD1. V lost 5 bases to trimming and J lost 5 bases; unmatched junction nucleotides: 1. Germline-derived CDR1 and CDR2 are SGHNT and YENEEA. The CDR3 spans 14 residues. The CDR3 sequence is CASSGTGGTGELFF. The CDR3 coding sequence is TGTGCCAGCAGCGGGACAGGGGGGACCGGGGAGCTGTTTTTT. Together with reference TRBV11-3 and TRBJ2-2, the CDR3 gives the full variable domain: EAGVVQSPRYKIIEKKQPVAFWCNPISGHNTLYWYLQNLGQGPELLIRYENEEAVDDSQLPKDRFSAERLKGVDSTLKIQPAELGDSAVYLCASSGTGGTGELFFGEGSRLTVL.

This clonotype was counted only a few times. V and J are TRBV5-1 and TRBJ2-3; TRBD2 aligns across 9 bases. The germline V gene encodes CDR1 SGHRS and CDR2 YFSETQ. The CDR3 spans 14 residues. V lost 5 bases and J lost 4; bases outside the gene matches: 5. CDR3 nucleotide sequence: TGCGCCAGCAGAGCTAGCGGGATGGCAGATACGCAGTATTTT. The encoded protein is CASRASGMADTQYF. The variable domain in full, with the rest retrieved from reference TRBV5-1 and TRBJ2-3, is KAGVTQTPRYLIKTRGQQVTLSCSPISGHRSVSWYQQTPGQGLQFLFEYFSETQRNKGNFPGRFSGRQFSNSRSEMNVSTLELGDSALYLCASRASGMADTQYFGPGTRLTVL.

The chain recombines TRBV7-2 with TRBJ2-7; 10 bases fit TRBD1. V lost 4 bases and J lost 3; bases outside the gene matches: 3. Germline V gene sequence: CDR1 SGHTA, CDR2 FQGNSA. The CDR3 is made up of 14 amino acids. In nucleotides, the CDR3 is TGTGCCAGCAGCTGGGGGACAGGGGTCTACGAGCAGTACTTC. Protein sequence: CASSWGTGVYEQYF.

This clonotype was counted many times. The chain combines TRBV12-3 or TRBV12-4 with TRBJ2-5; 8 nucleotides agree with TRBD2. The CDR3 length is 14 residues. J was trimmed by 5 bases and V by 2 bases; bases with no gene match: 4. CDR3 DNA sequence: TGTGCCAGCAGTTTATCGGGGGGGCAGGAGACCCAGTACTTC. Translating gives CASSLSGGQETQYF.

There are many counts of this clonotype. The CDR3 region is CASSQPGQAYTEAFF. In nucleotides, the CDR3 is TGCGCCAGCAGCCAGCCGGGACAGGCTTACACTGAAGCTTTCTTT. This sequence joins TRBV4-1 and TRBJ1-1; 8 nucleotides agree with TRBD1. CDR1 is MGHRA and CDR2 is YSYEKL in the germline V gene. This CDR3 is 15 amino acids long. The V and J ends lost 3 bases and 3 bases, in that order; junction bases with no gene match: 6.

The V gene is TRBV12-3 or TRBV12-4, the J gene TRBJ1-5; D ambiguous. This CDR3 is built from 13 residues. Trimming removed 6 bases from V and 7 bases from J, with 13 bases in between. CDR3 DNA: TGTGCCAGCAGGGGAGACAAGGCGCAGCCCCAGCATTTT. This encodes CASRGDKAQPQHF.

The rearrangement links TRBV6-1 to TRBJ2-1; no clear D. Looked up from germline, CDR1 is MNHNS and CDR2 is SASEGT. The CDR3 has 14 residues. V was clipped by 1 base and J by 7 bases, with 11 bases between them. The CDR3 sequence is CASSEVKGPNEQFF. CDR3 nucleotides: TGTGCCAGCAGTGAAGTTAAAGGCCCAAATGAGCAGTTCTTC.

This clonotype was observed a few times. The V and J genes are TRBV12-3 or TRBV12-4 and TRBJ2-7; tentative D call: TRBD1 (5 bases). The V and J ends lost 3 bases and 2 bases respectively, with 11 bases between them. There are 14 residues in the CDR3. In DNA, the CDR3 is TGTGCCAGCAGTTTTGCAGGGCGAACCTACGAGCAGTACTTC. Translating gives CASSFAGRTYEQYF.

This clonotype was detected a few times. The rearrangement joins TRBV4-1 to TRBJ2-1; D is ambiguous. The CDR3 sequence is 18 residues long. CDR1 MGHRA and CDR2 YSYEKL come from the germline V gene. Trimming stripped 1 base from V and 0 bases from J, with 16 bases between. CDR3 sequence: CASSQVDLWQDSYNEQFF. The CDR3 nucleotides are TGCGCCAGCAGCCAAGTTGATTTGTGGCAGGACTCCTACAATGAGCAGTTCTTC.

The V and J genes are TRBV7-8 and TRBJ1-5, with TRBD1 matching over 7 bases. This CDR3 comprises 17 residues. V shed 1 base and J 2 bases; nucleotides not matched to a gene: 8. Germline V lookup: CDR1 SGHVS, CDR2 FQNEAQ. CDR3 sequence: CASSLDDREEGNQPQHF. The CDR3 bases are TGTGCCAGCAGCTTAGACGACAGGGAGGAGGGCAATCAGCCCCAGCATTTT.

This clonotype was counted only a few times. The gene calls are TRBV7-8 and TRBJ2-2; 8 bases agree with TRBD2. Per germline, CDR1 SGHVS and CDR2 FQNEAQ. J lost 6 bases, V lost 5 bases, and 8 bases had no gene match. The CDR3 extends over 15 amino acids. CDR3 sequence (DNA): TGTGCCAGCAGCCGGAGCGGGAGTGCAGCCGGGGAGCTGTTTTTT. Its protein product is CASSRSGSAAGELFF.

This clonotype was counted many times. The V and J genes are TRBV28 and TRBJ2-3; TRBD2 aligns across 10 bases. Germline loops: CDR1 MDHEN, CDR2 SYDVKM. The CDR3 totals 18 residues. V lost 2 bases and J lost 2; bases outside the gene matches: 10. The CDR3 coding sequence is TGTGCCAGCAGTTTACTAGCGGGAGACCTTCCGATCACAGATACGCAGTATTTT. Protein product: CASSLLAGDLPITDTQYF.

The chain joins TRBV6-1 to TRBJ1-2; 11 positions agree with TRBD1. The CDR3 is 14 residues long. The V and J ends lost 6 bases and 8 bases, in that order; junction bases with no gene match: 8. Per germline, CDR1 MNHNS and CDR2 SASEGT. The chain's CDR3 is CASRRGTGGKGYTF. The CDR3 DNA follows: TGTGCCAGCAGGCGGGGGACAGGGGGAAAAGGCTACACCTTC.

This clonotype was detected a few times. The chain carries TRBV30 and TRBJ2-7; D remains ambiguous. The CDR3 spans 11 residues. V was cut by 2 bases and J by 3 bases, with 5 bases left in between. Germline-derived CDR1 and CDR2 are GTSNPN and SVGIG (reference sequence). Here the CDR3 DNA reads TGTGCCTGGAGTAACAGCTACGAGCAGTACTTC. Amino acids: CAWSNSYEQYF.

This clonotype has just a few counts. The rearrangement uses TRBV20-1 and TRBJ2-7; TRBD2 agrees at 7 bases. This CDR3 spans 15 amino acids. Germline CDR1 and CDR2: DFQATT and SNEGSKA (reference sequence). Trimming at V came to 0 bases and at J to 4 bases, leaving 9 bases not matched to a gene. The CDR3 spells CSARDLERDPYEQYF. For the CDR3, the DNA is TGCAGTGCTAGAGATCTCGAGCGGGATCCGTACGAGCAGTACTTC.

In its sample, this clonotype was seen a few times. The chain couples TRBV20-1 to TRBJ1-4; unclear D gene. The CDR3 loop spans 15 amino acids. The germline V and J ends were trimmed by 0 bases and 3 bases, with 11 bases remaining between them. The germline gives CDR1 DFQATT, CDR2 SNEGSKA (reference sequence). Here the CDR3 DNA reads TGCAGTGCTAGAGATCCCCGGACCCCTAATGAAAAACTGTTTTTT. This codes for CSARDPRTPNEKLFF.

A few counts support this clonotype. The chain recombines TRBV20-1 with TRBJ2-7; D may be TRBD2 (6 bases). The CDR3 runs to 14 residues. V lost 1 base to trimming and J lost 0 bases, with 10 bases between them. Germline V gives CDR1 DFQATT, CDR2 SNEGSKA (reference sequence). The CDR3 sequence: CSARVSGSSYEQYF. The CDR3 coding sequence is TGCAGTGCTAGAGTTAGCGGCAGCTCCTACGAGCAGTACTTC.

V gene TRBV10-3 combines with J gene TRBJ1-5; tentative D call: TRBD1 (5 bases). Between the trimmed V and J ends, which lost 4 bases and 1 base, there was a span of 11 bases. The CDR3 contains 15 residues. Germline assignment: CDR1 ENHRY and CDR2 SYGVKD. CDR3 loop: CAISGGTESNQPQHF. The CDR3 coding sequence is TGTGCCATCAGTGGGGGCACCGAGAGCAATCAGCCCCAGCATTTT.

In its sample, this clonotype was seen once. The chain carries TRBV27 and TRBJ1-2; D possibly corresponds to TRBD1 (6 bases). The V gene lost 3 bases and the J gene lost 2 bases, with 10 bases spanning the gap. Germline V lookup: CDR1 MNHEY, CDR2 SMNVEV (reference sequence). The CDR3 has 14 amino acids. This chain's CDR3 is CASSFRGANYGYTF. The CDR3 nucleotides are TGTGCCAGCAGTTTCAGGGGAGCCAACTATGGCTACACCTTC.

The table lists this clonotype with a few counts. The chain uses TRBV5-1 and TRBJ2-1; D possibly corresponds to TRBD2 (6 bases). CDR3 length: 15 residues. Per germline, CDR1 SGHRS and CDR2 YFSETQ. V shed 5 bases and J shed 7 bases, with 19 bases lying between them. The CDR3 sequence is CASRDGGPPSNEQFF. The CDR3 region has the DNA TGCGCCAGCAGGGACGGGGGACCCCCCTCGAATGAGCAGTTCTTC.

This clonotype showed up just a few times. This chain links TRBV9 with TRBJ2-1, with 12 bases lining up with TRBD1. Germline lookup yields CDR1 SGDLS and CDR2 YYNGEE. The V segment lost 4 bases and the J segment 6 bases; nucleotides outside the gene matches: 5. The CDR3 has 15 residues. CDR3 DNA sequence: TGTGCCAGCAGCACCCGGGACAGGGGGCTCAATGAGCAGTTCTTC. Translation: CASSTRDRGLNEQFF.

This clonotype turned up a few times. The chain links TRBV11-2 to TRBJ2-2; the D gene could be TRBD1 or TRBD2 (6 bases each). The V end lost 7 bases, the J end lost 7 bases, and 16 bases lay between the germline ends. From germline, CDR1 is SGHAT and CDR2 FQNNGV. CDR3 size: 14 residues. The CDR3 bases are TGTGCCAGCACCCCGAGGGGGGCCGGCGGGGAGCTGTTTTTT. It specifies CASTPRGAGGELFF.

The CDR3 DNA follows: TGTGCCAGCAGCCCTAGCGGTGGTTTAGCCTCCTACGAGCAGTACTTC. Translated: CASSPSGGLASYEQYF. The chain has TRBV12-3 or TRBV12-4 and TRBJ2-7; 7 bases fit TRBD2. The CDR3 extends over 16 amino acids. V dropped 6 bases and J dropped 0; count of bases not matched to a gene: 11.

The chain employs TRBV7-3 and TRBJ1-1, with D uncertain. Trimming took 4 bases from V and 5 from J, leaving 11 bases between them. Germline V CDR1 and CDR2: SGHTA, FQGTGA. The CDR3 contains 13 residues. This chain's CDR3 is CASSSQKGTEAFF. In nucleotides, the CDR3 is TGTGCCAGCAGCTCCCAAAAGGGAACTGAAGCTTTCTTT.

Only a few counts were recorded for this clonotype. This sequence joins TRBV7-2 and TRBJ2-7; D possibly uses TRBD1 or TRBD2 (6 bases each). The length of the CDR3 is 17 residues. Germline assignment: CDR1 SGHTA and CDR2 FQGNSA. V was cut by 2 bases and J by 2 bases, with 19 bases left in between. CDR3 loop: CASSLSHLRGLPYEQYF. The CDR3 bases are TGTGCCAGCAGCTTAAGCCACCTCAGGGGACTCCCCTACGAGCAGTACTTC.

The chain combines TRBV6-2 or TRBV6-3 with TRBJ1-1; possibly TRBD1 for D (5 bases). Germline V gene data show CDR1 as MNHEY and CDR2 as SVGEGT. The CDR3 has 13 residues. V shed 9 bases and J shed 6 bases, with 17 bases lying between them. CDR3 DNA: TGTGCCAGTCTAGTAGGGGAGGCGGCTGAAGCTTTCTTT. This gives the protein CASLVGEAAEAFF.

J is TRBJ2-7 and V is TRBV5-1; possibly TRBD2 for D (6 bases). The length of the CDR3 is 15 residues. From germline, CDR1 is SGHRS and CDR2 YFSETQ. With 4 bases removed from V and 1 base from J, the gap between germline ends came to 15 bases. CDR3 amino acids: CASSPSSASSYEQYF. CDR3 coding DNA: TGCGCCAGCAGCCCGTCTAGCGCCTCGTCCTACGAGCAGTACTTC.

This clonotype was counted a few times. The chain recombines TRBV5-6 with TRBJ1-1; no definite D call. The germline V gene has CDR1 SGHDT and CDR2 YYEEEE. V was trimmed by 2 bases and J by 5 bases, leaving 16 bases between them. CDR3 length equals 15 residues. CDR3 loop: CASSFGPSRGTEAFF. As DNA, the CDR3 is TGTGCCAGCAGCTTTGGGCCGAGCCGAGGGACTGAAGCTTTCTTT.